Below are 20 T cell receptor beta chains sequenced from a single sample in a study of spatial heterogeneity in lung cancer. TCRdb re-derived calls from the 5' RACE reads in MiXCR, one entry per CDR3 protein. Of thousands of distinct CDR3 sequences listed, about 4.2% were seen once; the top ten hold approximately 28%. The time point here: sample taken at primary tumor resection. The sequencing used PBMCs, collected at surgery. The source is a male donor with early-stage non-small cell lung cancer.

This clonotype occurred many times. The limits of the CDR3 on the DNA are not certain, so only TCRdb's listed CDR3 is given. V gene TRBV12-2 combines with J gene TRBJ1-1; the table names TRBD1, a call not compared with the DNA. TRBV12-2 is assigned pseudogene status. The CDR3 has 16 residues if both end residues are counted. The CDR3 here is CASRFARGTPNTEAFF.

This clonotype has only a few counts. The chain joins TRBV20-1 to TRBJ1-4; maybe TRBD1 (5 bases). V gave up 5 bases and J gave up 6 bases, with 10 bases separating them. The CDR3 sequence is 12 residues long. Germline CDR1 DFQATT, CDR2 SNEGSKA (reference sequence). The CDR3 region has the DNA TGCAGTGCTCGCTCGGGGCATGAAAAACTGTTTTTT. Encoded protein: CSARSGHEKLFF.

By share of the sample, this clonotype is medium-sized (0.01 to 0.1%). The chain recombines TRBV2 with TRBJ2-5, with a weak D call TRBD2 (6 bases). V lost 8 bases to trimming and J lost 1 base, with 14 bases between them. Germline V CDR1 and CDR2: SNHLY, FYNNEI. The CDR3 is made up of 14 amino acids. The DNA for the CDR3 is TGTGCCAGCGGACCGGTCGGGGGCCAAGAGACCCAGTACTTC. It translates to CASGPVGGQETQYF.

This clonotype was seen repeatedly, ten times or more. The chain links TRBV2 to TRBJ2-2; D may be TRBD1 (5 bases). The CDR3 is 16 residues long. The V gene lost 7 bases and the J gene lost 5 bases, with 20 bases spanning the gap. CDR1 SNHLY and CDR2 FYNNEI come from the germline V gene. CDR3 loop: CASTPSGAVFTGELFF. The CDR3 DNA is TGTGCCAGCACCCCTAGTGGGGCAGTCTTTACCGGGGAGCTGTTTTTT.

The gene calls are TRBV12-3 or TRBV12-4 and TRBJ2-1; 9 bases line up with TRBD2. This CDR3 region has 18 residues. V was pared by 6 bases and J by 3 bases, with 15 bases of the junction left unmatched. The CDR3 loop is CASSLPTLAGEFYNEQFF. Written as DNA, the CDR3 is TGTGCCAGCAGCCTTCCCACCTTAGCGGGGGAGTTCTACAATGAGCAGTTCTTC.

About this clonotype: The junction does not match germline at one end; this may be a read error. This chain joins TRBV20-1 and TRBJ2-3, with 9 bases fitting TRBD2. CDR3 size: 16 residues. Per the germline V gene, CDR1 is DFQATT and CDR2 is SNEGSKA (reference sequence). CDR3 DNA sequence: TGCAGAGCTAGAGGTGGGACTAGCCGTATGATGGATACGCAGTATTTT. Amino acids: CRARGGTSRMMDTQYF.

By share of the sample, this clonotype is medium-sized. The V and J genes are TRBV27 and TRBJ2-4; 7 positions match TRBD1. The CDR3 is 19 amino acids. The trim removed 2 bases at V and 0 bases at J, leaving 13 bases unmatched. From germline, CDR1 is MNHEY and CDR2 SMNVEV (reference sequence). The CDR3 loop is CASSLRFRVRGTAKNIQYF. The CDR3 nucleotides are TGTGCCAGCAGTTTACGGTTTCGGGTCAGGGGGACAGCCAAAAACATTCAGTACTTC.

This clonotype was seen at least ten times. The rearrangement joins TRBV29-1 to TRBJ1-2, with TRBD1 matching 12 bases. The CDR3 covers 13 residues. CDR1 is SQVTM, CDR2 ANQGSEA, per germline. J lost 5 bases, V lost 3 bases, and 1 base had no gene match. The CDR3 reads CSVEGQGAYGYTF. CDR3 DNA: TGCAGCGTTGAGGGACAGGGGGCTTATGGCTACACCTTC. Drawing the rest from reference TRBV29-1 and TRBJ1-2, the complete variable domain is SAVISQKPSRDICQRGTSLTIQCQVDSQVTMMFWYRQQPGQSLTLIATANQGSEATYESGFVIDKFPISRPNLTFSTLTVSNMSPEDSSIYLCSVEGQGAYGYTFGSGTRLTVV.

This clonotype is medium-sized. The gene calls are TRBV5-1 and TRBJ2-2, with D possibly TRBD1 on 6 matching bases. The ends were cut back, 2 bases at V and 4 bases at J, with 9 bases in the middle. The CDR3 totals 14 residues. Germline V gene sequence: CDR1 SGHRS, CDR2 YFSETQ. CDR3 sequence (DNA): TGCGCCAGCAGCTTACAGGGTGGCACCGGGGAGCTGTTTTTT. Encoded protein: CASSLQGGTGELFF.

Within the sample, this clonotype is medium-sized. This sequence joins TRBV20-1 and TRBJ1-1, with 7 nucleotides matching TRBD1. The CDR3 totals 13 residues. V gave up 5 bases and J gave up 1 base; unmatched junction bases: 4. Germline values: CDR1 DFQATT, CDR2 SNEGSKA (reference sequence). This chain's CDR3 is CSACDRANTEAFF. The CDR3 bases are TGCAGTGCTTGCGACAGGGCGAACACTGAAGCTTTCTTT.

This clonotype ranks as medium-sized (0.01 to 0.1%). The chain recombines TRBV5-1 with TRBJ2-3; tentatively, D is TRBD1 or TRBD2 (5 bases each). CDR1 and CDR2 from the germline V gene are SGHRS and YFSETQ. This CDR3 has 15 amino acids. Trimming cost V 4 bases and J 0 bases, with 12 bases left between them. This chain's CDR3 is CASSRDGTSTDTQYF. CDR3 bases: TGCGCCAGCAGCAGGGACGGTACTAGCACAGATACGCAGTATTTT.

This clonotype has more than one count but fewer than ten. CDR3: CASSYGTVGYTF. The DNA for the CDR3 is TGTGCCAGCAGCTACGGGACAGTTGGCTACACCTTC. The V and J genes are TRBV3-1 and TRBJ1-2; 7 nucleotides agree with TRBD1. Germline values: CDR1 LGHDT, CDR2 YNNKEL (reference sequence). V lost 5 bases, J lost 7 bases, and 4 bases stayed unmatched. This CDR3 has 12 residues.

This clonotype was observed at least ten times. The rearrangement joins TRBV24-1 to TRBJ2-2; D might be TRBD2 (6 bases). Germline CDR1 is KGHDR and CDR2 is SFDVKD. This CDR3 is 14 amino acids long. Trimming removed 4 bases from V and 4 bases from J, with 9 bases in between. DNA for the CDR3: TGTGCCACCAGTGACGGGGGTGCCACCGGGGAGCTGTTTTTT. Translated, it gives CATSDGGATGELFF.

The sample holds a few counts of this clonotype. The CDR3 DNA sequence: TGCGCCAGCAGCTTACCGGGACAGGCCACAGATACGCAGTATTTT. It encodes CASSLPGQATDTQYF. The chain uses TRBV5-1 and TRBJ2-3; 8 bases align to TRBD1. The CDR3 loop spans 15 amino acids. V dropped 2 bases and J dropped 2; count of bases not matched to a gene: 4. In germline, CDR1 is SGHRS, CDR2 YFSETQ.

By sample fraction, this clonotype is medium-sized. The chain carries TRBV3-2 and TRBJ2-7; the table's D gene call, TRBD2, was not cross checked with the DNA. TRBV3-2 is designated a pseudogene. The CDR3 is 14 amino acids. CDR3 sequence reads: CASSQAASPYEQYF. CDR3 DNA: TGTGCCAGCAGCCAAGCGGCTAGTCCCTACGAGCAGTACTTC.

Comments on this clonotype: Since a much larger clone is just one base distant, this may be a read error. The CDR3 loop reads CASSYLGASTDTQYF. The CDR3 DNA sequence: TGCGCCAGCAGCTATTTGGGGGCTAGCACAGATACGCAGTATTTT. The chain joins TRBV5-1 to TRBJ2-3; D might be TRBD1 (6 bases). CDR1 is SGHRS, CDR2 YFSETQ, per germline. This CDR3 has 15 residues. V gave up 3 bases and J gave up 0 bases, with 11 bases separating them. Together with reference TRBV5-1 and TRBJ2-3, the CDR3 gives the full variable domain: KAGVTQTPRYLIKTRGQQVTLSCSPISGHRSVSWYQQTPGQGLQFLFEYFSETQRNKGNFPGRFSGRQFSNSRSEMNVSTLELGDSALYLCASSYLGASTDTQYFGPGTRLTVL.

In its sample, this clonotype was seen many times. V and J are TRBV7-2 and TRBJ1-6; D remains unclear. The CDR3 is 13 residues long. Per the germline V gene, CDR1 is SGHTA and CDR2 is FQGNSA. V lost 0 bases, J lost 8 bases, and 5 bases lay in between. The CDR3 reads CASSLAPYSPLHF. CDR3 bases: TGTGCCAGCAGCTTAGCCCCTTATTCACCCCTCCACTTT.

This clonotype came up many times. Germline and junction disagree at one end, which may indicate a read error. The chain employs TRBV28 and TRBJ1-2; D uncertain. CDR1 and CDR2 (germline): MDHEN, SYDVKM. This CDR3 comprises 14 residues. Written as DNA, the CDR3 is TGTGCCAGCAGTTTACCTTCGATGAGCAGGCCGGTCCTATTC. This encodes CASSLPSMSRPVLF.

This clonotype was recorded many times. The chain uses TRBV24-1 and TRBJ2-1; tentatively, D is TRBD1 or TRBD2 (6 bases each). CDR1 is KGHDR, CDR2 SFDVKD, per germline. Trimming shortened V by 9 bases and J by 9 bases, and 17 bases separated the two germline ends. The CDR3 sequence is 13 residues long. DNA for the CDR3: TGTGCCACCGCGAAGGGGGGTTCGGGTGAGCAGTTCTTC. It codes for CATAKGGSGEQFF.

This clonotype showed up many times. This rearrangement joins TRBV5-1 to TRBJ1-1, with TRBD1 identical over 8 bases. Germline V gives CDR1 SGHRS, CDR2 YFSETQ. V was pared by 4 bases and J by 8 bases, with 13 bases of the junction left unmatched. The CDR3 contains 15 residues. DNA of the CDR3: TGCGCCAGCAGCCCATCCCCGGGACAGGAGCAAGAAGCTTTCTTT. It encodes CASSPSPGQEQEAFF.